The 20 T cell receptor beta chains below all came from one sample that was sequenced in a study of blood T cell repertoires in COVID-19. Sequencing was performed with immunoSEQ multiplex PCR; in TCRdb, only in-frame clones are kept and a portion is missing. The sample gives tens of thousands of clones, roughly three quarters of which show up once; about 24% is in the top ten. The specimen was peripheral blood. These receptors were obtained from a human donor in a cohort sampled during active COVID-19.

V and J are TRBV5-1 and TRBJ1-2; D possibly corresponds to TRBD1 (6 bases). Germline lookup yields CDR1 SGHRS and CDR2 YFSETQ. Trimming took 4 bases from V and 1 from J, leaving 14 bases between them. The CDR3 has 15 amino acids. The CDR3 coding sequence is TGCGCCAGCAGCAAGAACACCAGGGGTAACTATGGCTACACCTTC. Amino acid sequence: CASSKNTRGNYGYTF.

This chain links TRBV18 with TRBJ1-2; 9 bases map to TRBD1. V trimming: 4 bases; J trimming: 2 bases; junction bases outside the gene matches: 8. The germline gives CDR1 KGHSH, CDR2 LQKENI. CDR3 length: 16 amino acids. CDR3 region: CASSLLPGTGNYGYTF. CDR3 in DNA: TGTGCCAGCTCACTTTTACCCGGGACAGGGAACTATGGCTACACCTTC.

V usage is TRBV2 and J usage is TRBJ1-2; a weak D match, TRBD1 (5 bases). CDR3 length: 17 residues. From germline, CDR1 is SNHLY and CDR2 FYNNEI. The germline V and J ends were trimmed by 5 bases and 5 bases, with 24 bases remaining between them. Written as DNA, the CDR3 is TGTGCCAGCAGTCCTTTTGGCCGCAGGGTATCAGAATATGGCTACACCTTC. It specifies CASSPFGRRVSEYGYTF. Complete variable domain (other parts from reference TRBV2 and TRBJ1-2): EPEVTQTPSHQVTQMGQEVILRCVPISNHLYFYWYRQILGQKVEFLVSFYNNEISEKSEIFDDQFSVERPDGSNFTLKIRSTKLEDSAMYFCASSPFGRRVSEYGYTFGSGTRLTVV.

This chain joins TRBV2 and TRBJ1-5; 7 bases match TRBD1. J lost 1 base, V lost 7 bases, and 7 bases had no gene match. The germline V gene encodes CDR1 SNHLY and CDR2 FYNNEI. There are 15 residues in the CDR3. The CDR3 protein is CASMGDRASNQPQHF. The CDR3 nucleotides are TGTGCCAGCATGGGGGACAGAGCAAGCAATCAGCCCCAGCATTTT.

The V call is TRBV6-2 or TRBV6-3, the J call TRBJ2-1; a weak D match, TRBD2 (6 bases). V shed 0 bases and J shed 10 bases, with 22 bases lying between them. CDR1 is MNHEY, CDR2 SVGEGT, per germline. This CDR3 spans 17 amino acids. The DNA of the CDR3 is TGTGCCAGCAGTTACTCCTTGGGCCTAGCCGAGAGCGGGGAGCAGTTCTTC. Its translation: CASSYSLGLAESGEQFF.

This chain links TRBV18 with TRBJ2-1; the match to TRBD2 covers 10 bases. Germline lookup yields CDR1 KGHSH and CDR2 LQKENI. With V trimmed by 5 bases and J by 0 bases, 4 bases remained unmatched. The CDR3 consists of 16 residues. The CDR3 nucleotides read TGTGCCAGCTCATTCAGCGGGAGGGACTCCTACAATGAGCAGTTCTTC. Its protein product is CASSFSGRDSYNEQFF.

The chain recombines TRBV4-3 with TRBJ2-2, with 9 bases identical to TRBD2. Germline CDR1 LGHNA, CDR2 YSLEER. The CDR3 runs to 16 residues. The J segment lost 5 bases and the V segment lost 2 bases, leaving 6 bases of the junction unmatched. The CDR3 DNA reads as TGCGCCAGCAGCCAACTTAGCGGGAGTGGGACCGGGGAGCTGTTTTTT. It is translated as CASSQLSGSGTGELFF.

The CDR3 here is CASSVSGAMNTEAFF. The CDR3, as DNA: TGTGCCAGCAGCGTGTCAGGCGCAATGAACACTGAAGCTTTCTTT. The J gene is TRBJ1-1, the V gene TRBV9, with D hard to call. Germline CDR1 is SGDLS and CDR2 is YYNGEE. The CDR3 spans 15 residues. V was pared by 2 bases and J by 0 bases, with 11 bases between. The complete variable domain, with remaining parts taken from reference TRBV9 and TRBJ1-1, reads DSGVTQTPKHLITATGQRVTLRCSPRSGDLSVYWYQQSLDQGLQFLIQYYNGEERAKGNILERFSAQQFPDLHSELNLSSLELGDSALYFCASSVSGAMNTEAFFGQGTRLTVV.

This clone was found once. CDR3 nucleotide sequence: TGCGCCAGCAGCTTGGTTCCAGGGGGGCACACTGAAGCTTTCTTT. It specifies CASSLVPGGHTEAFF. This sequence joins TRBV5-1 and TRBJ1-1; 7 nucleotides line up with TRBD1. The CDR3 spans 15 residues. Germline V lookup: CDR1 SGHRS, CDR2 YFSETQ. After removal of 0 bases from V and 3 bases from J, the junction contained 5 bases not matched to a gene.

The chain is built from TRBV2 and TRBJ2-7; 7 bases fit TRBD1. The CDR3 has 14 residues. V lost 8 bases and J lost 2; bases outside the gene matches: 9. Germline V gene sequence: CDR1 SNHLY, CDR2 FYNNEI. The CDR3 loop is CASGAGTVPYEQYF. As DNA, the CDR3 is TGTGCCAGCGGAGCCGGGACAGTTCCCTACGAGCAGTACTTC.

The rearrangement uses TRBV7-8 and TRBJ2-2, with D perhaps matching TRBD2 (6 bases). V was trimmed by 3 bases and J by 5 bases, leaving 13 bases between them. The CDR3 totals 15 residues. Germline CDR1 and CDR2: SGHVS and FQNEAQ. In DNA form, the CDR3 reads TGTGCCAGCAGCTTCTCGGGAGACGAGACCGGGGAGCTGTTTTTT. Its protein product is CASSFSGDETGELFF.

The CDR3 coding sequence is TGTGCCAGAGACTTGGACAGGGGGCGATTTAATGGCTACACCTTC. This sequence encodes CARDLDRGRFNGYTF. The rearrangement joins TRBV2 to TRBJ1-2; 11 bases match TRBD1. Unmatched junction bases numbered 12, after V lost 9 bases and J lost 6 bases. The CDR3 loop spans 15 amino acids. Germline V lookup: CDR1 SNHLY, CDR2 FYNNEI.

V usage is TRBV4-3 and J usage is TRBJ2-5; 7 nucleotides align to TRBD1. Looked up from germline, CDR1 is LGHNA and CDR2 is YSLEER. The V and J ends lost 0 bases and 5 bases, in that order; junction bases with no gene match: 9. The CDR3 loop spans 16 amino acids. The CDR3 DNA reads as TGCGCCAGCAGCCAAGAAATCACAGGGGCGATGGAGACCCAGTACTTC. This sequence encodes CASSQEITGAMETQYF.

The genes are TRBV23-1 and TRBJ2-2; possibly TRBD1 for D (5 bases). TRBV23-1 is labeled an ORF, and its function is uncertain. The CDR3 covers 18 residues. The germline V and J ends were trimmed by 4 bases and 5 bases, with 23 bases remaining between them. The CDR3 is CASSPSDTPVRKTGELFF. CDR3 nucleotides: TGCGCCAGCAGTCCCTCGGACACCCCCGTCCGAAAAACCGGGGAGCTGTTTTTT.

CDR3 residues: CASSSGEGGGNTIYF. CDR3 bases: TGTGCCAGCAGCTCTGGAGAGGGTGGTGGAAACACCATATATTTT. The genes are TRBV13 and TRBJ1-3; D call uncertain. The CDR3 is 15 residues long. From germline, CDR1 is PRHDT and CDR2 FYEKMQ (reference sequence). V lost 4 bases to trimming and J lost 3 bases, with 13 bases between them.

The chain joins TRBV15 to TRBJ1-4; 9 bases align to TRBD1. V trimming: 4 bases; J trimming: 6 bases; junction bases outside the gene matches: 9. The CDR3 is 16 residues long. Per the germline V gene, CDR1 is LNHNV and CDR2 is YYDKDF (reference sequence). The chain's CDR3 is CATSKGTGNGDEKLFF. The CDR3, as DNA: TGTGCCACCAGCAAAGGGACAGGGAATGGAGATGAAAAACTGTTTTTT.

This clone has more than one count but fewer than ten. The V call is TRBV27, the J call TRBJ2-7; the D is unclear. The V end lost 0 bases, the J end lost 9 bases, and 15 bases lay between the germline ends. The CDR3 covers 14 residues. Germline V CDR1 and CDR2: MNHEY, SMNVEV (reference sequence). The CDR3 reads CASSLSVRAGAQYF. CDR3 nucleotides: TGTGCCAGCAGTTTATCGGTACGAGCTGGAGCGCAGTACTTC.

This clone has only one observation. The chain recombines TRBV5-1 with TRBJ2-3; D not certain. The V gene's germline CDR1 is SGHRS and CDR2 YFSETQ. The CDR3 runs 15 residues. V was shortened by 0 bases and J by 0 bases, with 8 bases between the two germline ends. The CDR3 sequence is CASSLALTSTDTQYF. In DNA form, the CDR3 reads TGCGCCAGCAGCTTGGCCCTAACTAGCACAGATACGCAGTATTTT.

The chain employs TRBV29-1 and TRBJ2-6, with TRBD1 as a possible D gene (6 bases). Germline V gene lookup returns CDR1 SQVTM and CDR2 ANQGSEA. CDR3 length equals 15 residues. Deletions cut 3 bases from V and 1 base from J, with 10 bases between. This CDR3 reads CSVDGQGSGANVLTF. The DNA for the CDR3 is TGCAGCGTTGACGGGCAGGGGTCTGGGGCCAACGTCCTGACTTTC.

Concerning this clone: Sequence at one end of the junction differs from germline and may be a read error. The V and J genes are TRBV7-7 and TRBJ2-1, with 7 bases identical to TRBD2. The CDR3 is 15 amino acids. Germline assignment: CDR1 SSHAT and CDR2 FNYEAQ (reference sequence). The CDR3 DNA reads as TGTGCTAGCAGCTTAGGGTGGGAGGGGTACAATGAGCAGTTCTTC. Amino acid sequence: CASSLGWEGYNEQFF.